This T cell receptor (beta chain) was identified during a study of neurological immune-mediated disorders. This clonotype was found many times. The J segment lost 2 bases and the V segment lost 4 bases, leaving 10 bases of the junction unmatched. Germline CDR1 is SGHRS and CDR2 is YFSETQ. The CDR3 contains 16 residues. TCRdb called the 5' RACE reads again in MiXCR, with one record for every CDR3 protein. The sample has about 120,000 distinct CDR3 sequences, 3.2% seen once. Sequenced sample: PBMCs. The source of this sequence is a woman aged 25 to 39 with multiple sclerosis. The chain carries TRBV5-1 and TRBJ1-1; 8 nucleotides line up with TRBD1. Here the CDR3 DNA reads TGCGCCAGCAGCCTCCGGGACAGGAGGGCAAACACTGAAGCTTTCTTT. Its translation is CASSLRDRRANTEAFF.